These T cell receptor beta chains were read from a single sample in a study of blood T cell repertoires in COVID-19. Using immunoSEQ multiplex PCR, the repertoire was profiled, and TCRdb retains in-frame clones only, with some absent. The table includes under 250,000 clones, about four fifths detected once. What was sequenced was peripheral blood. Source of these receptors: a woman between 35 and 50 years old with active or convalescent COVID-19. Each CDR3 is given without its conserved first and last residue. D genes are given only for firm matches.

TRBD1,TRBV5-1,TRBJ1-3,ASKQGAFGNTIY
.,TRBV27,TRBJ1-6,ASSFWQADSPLH
TRBD1,TRBV4-3,TRBJ1-5,ASSQGRGLGPQH
TRBD2,TRBV7-6,TRBJ2-3,ASSSRLAADTQY
.,TRBV15,TRBJ2-3,ATSRINKLVGDTQY
.,TRBV7-9,TRBJ2-7,ASSSGLVEQY
.,TRBV30,TRBJ1-2,AWRWGRGNYGYT
TRBD1,TRBV7-2,TRBJ2-7,ASSLERTGLEQY
.,TRBV30,TRBJ1-5,AWSPPGFAQPQH
TRBD1,TRBV28,TRBJ1-1,ASSSGGTGRTEAF
.,TRBV28,TRBJ2-3,ASSMAGFVDTQY
.,TRBV19,TRBJ2-2,ASRPPRGHTGELF
.,TRBV5-1,TRBJ1-1,ASSLGATNTEAF
.,TRBV24-1,TRBJ2-3,ATSDPGDKGADTQY